One sample yielded the 9 T cell receptor beta chains listed below, sequenced in a study of cytomegalovirus exposure and HLA in healthy donors. PCR was performed using 60 Vbeta and 13 Jbeta primers. Assay used: immunoSEQ multiplex PCR; TCRdb lists only in-frame clones, some missing. Reported are around 75,000 clones; the ten largest clones contain roughly 13%. Sequenced sample: PBMCs. These receptors came from a man aged 50-60 years in good health and CMV-seropositive.

The CDR3 here is CASSDGQANYGYTF. As DNA, the CDR3 is TGTGCCAGCAGCGACGGACAGGCAAACTATGGCTACACCTTC. The chain combines TRBV6-5 with TRBJ1-2, with TRBD1 identical over 7 bases. This CDR3 is built from 14 residues. V lost 6 bases and J lost 2; bases outside the gene matches: 6. Germline assignment: CDR1 MNHEY and CDR2 SVGAGI.

The chain couples TRBV30 to TRBJ1-2; D is unresolved. Germline V lookup: CDR1 GTSNPN, CDR2 SVGIG (reference sequence). V lost 3 bases and J 5 bases, leaving 13 bases between the germline ends. The CDR3 contains 13 residues. The CDR3 DNA sequence: TGTGCCTGGAGAGGAGGGCTTGGGTATGGCTACACCTTC. Translated: CAWRGGLGYGYTF.

The chain has TRBV5-1 and TRBJ2-1; TRBD2 agrees at 11 bases. The length of the CDR3 is 15 residues. Per germline, CDR1 SGHRS and CDR2 YFSETQ. The trim removed 0 bases at V and 12 bases at J, leaving 8 bases unmatched. The CDR3 region is CASSLEASGGRGQFF. DNA of the CDR3: TGCGCCAGCAGCTTGGAGGCTAGCGGGGGGCGTGGGCAGTTCTTC.

The chain is built from TRBV4-2 and TRBJ2-1, with D possibly being TRBD2 (5 bases). CDR3 length: 15 residues. V was cut by 3 bases and J by 0 bases, with 9 bases left in between. CDR1 is LGHNA and CDR2 is YNFKEQ in the germline V gene. CDR3 in amino acids: CASSQAGVSYNEQFF. Written as DNA, the CDR3 is TGTGCCAGCAGCCAGGCGGGTGTCTCCTACAATGAGCAGTTCTTC.

This chain links TRBV29-1 with TRBJ1-2; tentatively, D is TRBD1 (6 bases). Trimming removed 5 bases from V and 3 bases from J, with 10 bases in between. CDR1 and CDR2 from the germline V gene are SQVTM and ANQGSEA. This CDR3 has 12 amino acids. The CDR3 DNA sequence: TGCAGCGTTCCTGACAGGTACTATGGCTACACCTTC. Translated: CSVPDRYYGYTF.

This chain's CDR3 is CASSPLVGGETQYF. In DNA form, the CDR3 reads TGCGCCAGCAGCCCTCTAGTGGGGGGAGAGACCCAGTACTTC. The chain links TRBV5-1 to TRBJ2-5; possibly TRBD2 for D (6 bases). This CDR3 contains 14 residues. CDR1 and CDR2 from the germline V gene are SGHRS and YFSETQ. With 4 bases removed from V and 4 bases from J, the gap between germline ends came to 14 bases.

The CDR3 DNA follows: TGTGCCAGCGACAAGGACAGGGGTCCTTATCAGCCCCAGCATTTT. It translates to CASDKDRGPYQPQHF. This chain joins TRBV6-1 and TRBJ1-5, with 9 nucleotides matching TRBD1. The CDR3 runs 15 residues. J gave up 5 bases and V 8 bases, and 10 bases lay outside the gene matches. Germline-derived CDR1 and CDR2 are MNHNS and SASEGT.

The chain has TRBV6-1 and TRBJ2-7; the match to TRBD1 covers 10 bases. The CDR3 covers 15 residues. V lost 3 bases and J lost 3; bases outside the gene matches: 5. The germline gives CDR1 MNHNS, CDR2 SASEGT. CDR3 sequence: CASSDPGTGVYEQYV. For the CDR3, the DNA is TGTGCCAGCAGTGACCCCGGGACAGGGGTCTACGAGCAGTACGTC.

The CDR3 reads CASSESKQGRYKGYTF. The DNA for the CDR3 is TGCGCCAGCAGTGAGTCCAAACAGGGTAGGTATAAGGGCTACACCTTC. The V call is TRBV10-1, the J call TRBJ1-2, with D possibly TRBD1 on 6 matching bases. The germline V gene encodes CDR1 WNHNN and CDR2 SYGVQD (reference sequence). Trimming removed 0 bases from V and 8 bases from J, with 19 bases in between. The CDR3 covers 16 residues.